This record covers a single TCR beta chain. This sample is drawn from a study of T cell changes during pregnancy in multiple sclerosis. The CDR3 is 16 residues long. Between the trimmed V and J ends, which lost 0 bases and 3 bases, there was a span of 11 bases. Method: immunoSEQ multiplex PCR; TCRdb's copy keeps in-frame clones and lacks some. The sample lists fewer than 40,000 clones, about 88% occurring once. The specimen was CD4+ T cells from peripheral blood mononuclear cells, collected in the second trimester of pregnancy. The J gene is TRBJ2-2, the V gene TRBV23-1, with D possibly matching TRBD2 (5 bases). TRBV23-1 is placed among ORFs of uncertain function. The receptor was isolated from a female donor in good health, enrolled as a control in a pregnancy study. The CDR3 spells CASSQSRSGDTGELFF. The DNA of the CDR3 is TGCGCCAGCAGTCAATCGAGATCCGGGGACACCGGGGAGCTGTTTTTT.